One and the same sample provided the 27 T cell receptor beta chains below, sequenced in a study of blood T cells in healthy people across ages. Combining a sample-barcoded 5' primer with a J-beta primer mix, a second PCR ran for roughly 6 to 11 cycles. TCRdb reprocessed the 5' RACE reads via MiXCR and lists one record per CDR3 protein. The table has over 600,000 distinct CDR3 sequences, over 20% seen once; the top ten hold 3% to 4%. The source material was blood. These receptors originate from a man between 70 and 80 years old in good health.

The chain combines TRBV12-3 or TRBV12-4 with TRBJ1-6, with D maybe TRBD1 (6 bases). The CDR3 is 14 amino acids. Trimming cost V 3 bases and J 4 bases, with 7 bases left between them. The CDR3 reads CASSFQGYNSPLHF. CDR3 sequence (DNA): TGTGCCAGCAGTTTCCAGGGGTATAATTCACCCCTCCACTTT.

The chain has TRBV11-2 and TRBJ2-5; D is possibly TRBD1 or TRBD2 (5 bases each). The J call may be incorrect, as the DNA end agrees better with TRBJ2-7. Germline V gene lookup returns CDR1 SGHAT and CDR2 FQNNGV. This CDR3 is built from 15 residues. As DNA, the CDR3 is TGTGCCAGCAGCACCAGGGATCCCAGCGGATACGAGCAGTACTTC. The encoded protein is CASSTRDPSGYEQYF.

This chain joins TRBV20-1 and TRBJ1-1; D is undetermined. Germline CDR1 and CDR2: DFQATT and SNEGSKA (reference sequence). Trimming stripped 6 bases from V and 0 bases from J, with 8 bases between. The CDR3 extends over 12 amino acids. CDR3 sequence: CSADFMNTEAFF. CDR3 coding DNA: TGCAGTGCAGATTTTATGAACACTGAAGCTTTCTTT.

This clonotype appeared many times. This chain connects TRBV18 to TRBJ1-5; D remains ambiguous. This CDR3 is 15 amino acids long. Germline CDR1 is KGHSH and CDR2 is LQKENI. The germline V and J ends were trimmed by 2 bases and 0 bases, with 8 bases remaining between them. CDR3 nucleotides: TGTGCCAGCTCACCAGACGGATCTAGCAATCAGCCCCAGCATTTT. Its translation: CASSPDGSSNQPQHF.

This clonotype was seen more than once but under ten times. The chain employs TRBV29-1 and TRBJ2-7; D unresolved. Trimming stripped 0 bases from V and 9 bases from J, with 18 bases between. From germline, CDR1 is SQVTM and CDR2 ANQGSEA. The length of the CDR3 is 14 residues. CDR3 bases: TGCAGCGTTGAAGAAAACCCGACCCTAGGCCGGCAGTACTTC. It encodes CSVEENPTLGRQYF.

This clonotype came up a few times. The chain employs TRBV20-1 and TRBJ2-5, with 8 bases aligning to TRBD2. TRBJ2-7 matches the DNA end more closely, so the J call is doubtful. This CDR3 is built from 13 residues. The germline V gene has CDR1 DFQATT and CDR2 SNEGSKA (reference sequence). CDR3 loop: CSALAGSGDEQYF. The CDR3 DNA follows: TGCAGTGCTTTAGCGGGATCTGGCGACGAGCAGTACTTC.

Only a few counts were recorded for this clonotype. The CDR3 region has the DNA TGTGCCAGCAGCTCTCCCGGGACTAGCGGGAGGTATGAGCAGTTCTTC. Residues: CASSSPGTSGRYEQFF. The chain employs TRBV7-9 and TRBJ2-1; 15 nucleotides match TRBD2. The CDR3 loop spans 16 amino acids. Germline-derived CDR1 and CDR2 are SEHNR and FQNEAQ (reference sequence). Germline trimming cut 4 bases from V and 8 bases from J; bases unmatched to any gene: 6.

This clonotype has at least ten counts. This rearrangement joins TRBV29-1 to TRBJ1-1; weak D call: TRBD1 (5 bases). There are 10 residues in the CDR3. V lost 4 bases, J lost 8 bases, and 8 bases lay in between. Germline values: CDR1 SQVTM, CDR2 ANQGSEA. The CDR3 here is CSVGRDEAFF. The DNA of the CDR3 is TGCAGCGTTGGCCGGGACGAAGCTTTCTTT.

Note on this clonotype: An end of the junction does not agree with germline; a read error may underlie this. This rearrangement joins TRBV20-1 to TRBJ2-7, with D uncertain. The CDR3 sequence is 13 residues long. Germline lookup yields CDR1 DFQATT and CDR2 SNEGSKA (reference sequence). CDR3 in DNA: TGCTGTGCTAGAGAGGCATCAACCTACGAGCAGTACTTC. This sequence encodes CCAREASTYEQYF.

The chain combines TRBV6-6 with TRBJ1-6, with D perhaps matching TRBD1 (5 bases). Germline V CDR1 and CDR2: MNHNY, SVGAGI (reference sequence). The CDR3 loop spans 16 amino acids. V lost 4 bases to trimming and J lost 6 bases, with 16 bases between them. The CDR3 sequence is CASSSKGRAFNSPLHF. CDR3 DNA sequence: TGTGCCAGCAGTTCTAAGGGGCGGGCTTTTAATTCACCCCTCCACTTT.

This clonotype has more than one count but fewer than ten. The V and J genes are TRBV29-1 and TRBJ2-3; the match to TRBD2 covers 10 bases. Germline V CDR1 and CDR2: SQVTM, ANQGSEA. CDR3 length: 15 residues. V dropped 2 bases and J dropped 4; count of bases not matched to a gene: 6. CDR3 amino acids: CSVERSGRAPDTQYF. The CDR3 DNA sequence: TGCAGCGTTGAACGGAGCGGGAGGGCCCCAGATACGCAGTATTTT.

V is TRBV5-1 and J is TRBJ2-5; D is tentatively TRBD1 or TRBD2 (5 bases each). The DNA matches TRBJ2-1 better at its end, which makes the J call doubtful. The CDR3 is made up of 13 amino acids. From germline, CDR1 is SGHRS and CDR2 YFSETQ. The CDR3 DNA follows: TGCGCCAGCAGCCGCAGGGCGGGCAATGAGCAGTTCTTC. This gives the protein CASSRRAGNEQFF.

There are a few counts of this clonotype. The V call is TRBV20-1, the J call TRBJ2-5; TRBD2 matches 7 bases. CDR3 length equals 15 residues. The germline V gene encodes CDR1 DFQATT and CDR2 SNEGSKA (reference sequence). After removal of 1 base from V and 5 bases from J, the junction contained 10 bases not matched to a gene. The CDR3 region has the DNA TGCAGTGCTAGAGGGGCTAGCGGAAAGTGGGAGACCCAGTACTTC. It translates to CSARGASGKWETQYF.

In its sample, this clonotype was seen a few times. The chain carries TRBV15 and TRBJ1-2; a possible D gene is TRBD1 (5 bases). CDR3 size: 16 residues. Per the germline V gene, CDR1 is LNHNV and CDR2 is YYDKDF (reference sequence). V lost 1 base and J 6 bases, leaving 18 bases between the germline ends. CDR3 in DNA: TGTGCCACCAGCAGAGTAATAGTGCAGGGTCAGGATGGCTACACCTTC. It codes for CATSRVIVQGQDGYTF.

The chain is built from TRBV10-3 and TRBJ2-1; 7 positions agree with TRBD2. This CDR3 comprises 16 residues. V gave up 3 bases and J gave up 7 bases; unmatched junction bases: 12. Germline assignment: CDR1 ENHRY and CDR2 SYGVKD. The CDR3 DNA follows: TGTGCCATCAGTGATCAATCTAGCGGCTCTAGGAATGAGCAGTTCTTC. It is translated as CAISDQSSGSRNEQFF.

In its sample, this clonotype was seen a few times. The gene calls are TRBV12-3 or TRBV12-4 and TRBJ2-5, with TRBD1 matching over 8 bases. Losses at the gene ends were 5 bases for V and 2 bases for J; bases not matched to a gene: 4. CDR3 length: 14 residues. The DNA for the CDR3 is TGTGCCAGCAGTCGAAGGACAGGGCAAGAGACCCAGTACTTC. Translation: CASSRRTGQETQYF.

The chain is built from TRBV19 and TRBJ2-4; unclear D gene. Trimming stripped 7 bases from V and 8 bases from J, with 9 bases between. The germline gives CDR1 LNHDA, CDR2 SQIVND (reference sequence). CDR3 length equals 11 residues. CDR3 nucleotides: TGTGCCAGTACCTTCTTAGACATTCAGTACTTC. Translating it yields CASTFLDIQYF.

The chain carries TRBV25-1 and TRBJ1-1; no definite D call. Germline CDR1 reads MGHDK; CDR2 reads SYGVNS. CDR3 size: 16 residues. The germline V and J ends were trimmed by 1 base and 0 bases, with 12 bases remaining between them. The CDR3 coding sequence is TGTGCCAGCAGTGAATGGGGATTAGGGATGAACACTGAAGCTTTCTTT. Translating gives CASSEWGLGMNTEAFF.

This clonotype was seen a handful of times. The chain couples TRBV19 to TRBJ1-4, with D unresolved. V was shortened by 4 bases and J by 4 bases, with 13 bases between the two germline ends. The germline CDR1 and CDR2 sequences are LNHDA and SQIVND (reference sequence). This CDR3 is 15 amino acids long. CDR3 region: CASSTTDAGNEKLFF. The DNA of the CDR3 is TGTGCCAGTAGTACGACCGATGCGGGTAATGAAAAACTGTTTTTT.

The rearrangement uses TRBV28 and TRBJ2-2, with 9 nucleotides matching TRBD1. The CDR3 has 17 amino acids. The ends lost 4 bases at V and 1 base at J; junction bases unmatched: 7. CDR1 is MDHEN and CDR2 is SYDVKM in the germline V gene. The CDR3 bases are TGTGCCAGCAGTTCACTACAGGGGGCCCGGAACACCGGGGAGCTGTTTTTT. This gives the protein CASSSLQGARNTGELFF.

This clonotype was seen ten or more times. The chain combines TRBV24-1 with TRBJ2-1; weak D call: TRBD1 (6 bases). The germline V gene encodes CDR1 KGHDR and CDR2 SFDVKD. This CDR3 is built from 15 residues. The V gene lost 3 bases and the J gene lost 4 bases, with 12 bases spanning the gap. In nucleotides, the CDR3 is TGTGCCACCAGTGATATCAGGGGAAGGTACAATGAGCAGTTCTTC. Translation: CATSDIRGRYNEQFF.

This clonotype has more than one count but fewer than ten. The chain recombines TRBV7-3 with TRBJ2-5, with D unclear. The J call is in doubt because the DNA end fits TRBJ2-7 better. The germline V gene has CDR1 SGHTA and CDR2 FQGTGA. The CDR3 runs to 13 residues. CDR3 DNA: TGTGCCAGCAGCCCATCCTCAGTCCACGAGCAGTACTTC. The encoded protein is CASSPSSVHEQYF.

V and J are TRBV9 and TRBJ2-7, with TRBD2 identical over 8 bases. Germline V lookup: CDR1 SGDLS, CDR2 YYNGEE. The CDR3 loop spans 18 amino acids. V lost 4 bases and J lost 3; bases outside the gene matches: 18. The CDR3 DNA follows: TGTGCCAGCAGCAAATCTCCCTCCTACGGGGGGGAGGTCTACGAGCAGTACTTC. It specifies CASSKSPSYGGEVYEQYF. Complete variable domain (other parts from reference TRBV9 and TRBJ2-7): DSGVTQTPKHLITATGQRVTLRCSPRSGDLSVYWYQQSLDQGLQFLIQYYNGEERAKGNILERFSAQQFPDLHSELNLSSLELGDSALYFCASSKSPSYGGEVYEQYFGPGTRLTVT.

This clonotype was seen a handful of times. The chain links TRBV12-5 to TRBJ2-5; D gene ambiguous. The V and J ends lost 5 bases and 11 bases respectively, with 9 bases between them. Germline assignment: CDR1 LGHNT and CDR2 FRNRAP. The CDR3 has 10 residues. The CDR3: CASGHEEQYF. The CDR3, as DNA: TGTGCTAGTGGTCACGAGGAGCAGTACTTC. Full variable domain (outside the CDR3, taken from reference TRBV12-5 and TRBJ2-5): DARVTQTPRHKVTEMGQEVTMRCQPILGHNTVFWYRQTMMQGLELLAYFRNRAPLDDSGMPKDRFSAEMPDATLATLKIQPSEPRDSAVYFCASGHEEQYFGPGTRLLVL.

The V call is TRBV6-1, the J call TRBJ2-4; D is undetermined. V was clipped by 0 bases and J by 3 bases, with 15 bases between them. Germline V CDR1 and CDR2: MNHNS, SASEGT. The CDR3 extends over 17 amino acids. The CDR3 nucleotides are TGTGCCAGCAGTGAAGCGACGTCTGGACCATTCAAAAACATTCAGTACTTC. It translates to CASSEATSGPFKNIQYF.

This clonotype occurred a few times. This CDR3 is CASSYSQSSYNSPLHF. CDR3 nucleotides: TGTGCCAGCAGTTACTCACAGAGCTCCTATAATTCACCCCTCCACTTT. J is TRBJ1-6 and V is TRBV6-5; D is uncertain. CDR1 and CDR2 from the germline V gene are MNHEY and SVGAGI. Trimming took off 0 bases at V and 0 bases at J, with 6 bases between the two ends. The CDR3 runs 16 residues.

This clonotype was observed a few times. V and J are TRBV13 and TRBJ2-3; D is uncertain. The germline gives CDR1 PRHDT, CDR2 FYEKMQ (reference sequence). CDR3 size: 13 residues. V was clipped by 3 bases and J by 3 bases, with 7 bases between them. The CDR3 coding sequence is TGTGCCAGCAGCTTCGCTAGAACAGATACGCAGTATTTT. Protein: CASSFARTDTQYF.